What follows are 8 T cell receptor beta chains derived from one specimen sequenced in a study of cytomegalovirus exposure and HLA in healthy donors. The PCR contained 60 Vbeta and 13 Jbeta primers. The method was immunoSEQ multiplex PCR; TCRdb's version includes in-frame clones alone and lacks a portion of them. The sample has some 180,000 clones; roughly 9.5% are singletons. Sequencing used PBMCs. These TCRs come from a woman in her 30s in good health and CMV-seropositive.

The rearrangement links TRBV7-6 to TRBJ1-1, with TRBD1 as a possible D gene (5 bases). Deletions cut 5 bases from V and 1 base from J, with 14 bases between. In germline, CDR1 is SGHVS, CDR2 FNYEAQ. The CDR3 length is 15 residues. The CDR3 DNA reads TGTGCCAGCAGCAAAGGCGGGGCTCAGAACACTGAAGCTTTCTTT. The encoded protein is CASSKGGAQNTEAFF. Full variable domain (remainder filled in from reference TRBV7-6 and TRBJ1-1): GAGVSQSPRYKVTKRGQDVALRCDPISGHVSLYWYRQALGQGPEFLTYFNYEAQQDKSGLPNDRFSAERPEGSISTLTIQRTEQRDSAMYRCASSKGGAQNTEAFFGQGTRLTVV.

This chain joins TRBV28 and TRBJ1-5; a weak D match, TRBD1 (6 bases). The CDR3 totals 16 residues. Trimming stripped 5 bases from V and 0 bases from J, with 14 bases between. Germline CDR1 MDHEN, CDR2 SYDVKM. The CDR3 protein is CASSPPTGFSNQPQHF. The CDR3 nucleotides read TGTGCCAGCAGTCCTCCCACAGGGTTTAGCAATCAGCCCCAGCATTTT.

This clone was counted only a few times. The rearrangement joins TRBV14 to TRBJ1-1; D may be TRBD1 (6 bases). The CDR3 has 13 amino acids. CDR1 is SGHDN, CDR2 FVKESK, per germline. V gave up 1 base and J gave up 10 bases, with 13 bases separating them. CDR3 bases: TGTGCCAGCAGCCAAGCAGGGAGGGGGAGAGCTTTCTTT. Amino acids: CASSQAGRGRAFF.

This clone showed up just a few times. Here the CDR3 DNA reads TGTGCCAGCAGCCAAGGATTCCGGGACAACAATGAGCAGTTCTTC. It translates to CASSQGFRDNNEQFF. This rearrangement joins TRBV4-2 to TRBJ2-1; D might be TRBD1 (6 bases). V lost 1 base to trimming and J lost 5 bases, with 12 bases between them. The CDR3 has 15 residues. In germline, CDR1 is LGHNA, CDR2 YNFKEQ.

The genes are TRBV19 and TRBJ2-3; TRBD1 agrees at 8 bases. V dropped 5 bases and J dropped 0; count of bases not matched to a gene: 7. CDR3 length equals 16 residues. Per the germline V gene, CDR1 is LNHDA and CDR2 is SQIVND (reference sequence). The CDR3 DNA follows: TGTGCCAGTAGTTTACAGGGGGAAACTAGCACAGATACGCAGTATTTT. Amino acid sequence: CASSLQGETSTDTQYF.

This clone appeared a few times. The chain is built from TRBV9 and TRBJ2-4; TRBD1 agrees at 8 bases. Germline CDR1 and CDR2: SGDLS and YYNGEE. Trimming cost V 2 bases and J 6 bases; bases outside gene matches: 7. The CDR3 is made up of 15 amino acids. CDR3 in DNA: TGTGCCAGCAGCGTGGGACAGGCCCGAGGAAACATTCAGTACTTC. It codes for CASSVGQARGNIQYF.

This clone appeared a few times. The rearrangement joins TRBV5-6 to TRBJ2-3; D possibly corresponds to TRBD2 (5 bases). With 2 bases removed from V and 5 bases from J, the gap between germline ends came to 12 bases. This CDR3 contains 14 residues. Per the germline V gene, CDR1 is SGHDT and CDR2 is YYEEEE. The CDR3 region has the DNA TGTGCCAGCAGCTTCGGGCGGGCGGGAGATACGCAGTATTTT. This codes for CASSFGRAGDTQYF. The complete variable domain, with remaining parts taken from reference TRBV5-6 and TRBJ2-3, reads DAGVTQSPTHLIKTRGQQVTLRCSPKSGHDTVSWYQQALGQGPQFIFQYYEEEERQRGNFPDRFSGHQFPNYSSELNVNALLLGDSALYLCASSFGRAGDTQYFGPGTRLTVL.

This clone was seen only a few times. The chain employs TRBV9 and TRBJ2-1; 10 nucleotides agree with TRBD1. Losses at the gene ends were 4 bases for V and 4 bases for J; bases not matched to a gene: 5. The CDR3 runs 15 residues. CDR1 SGDLS and CDR2 YYNGEE come from the germline V gene. CDR3 sequence reads: CASSQSGQGYNEQFF. CDR3 nucleotide sequence: TGTGCCAGCAGCCAGTCGGGACAGGGGTACAATGAGCAGTTCTTC.